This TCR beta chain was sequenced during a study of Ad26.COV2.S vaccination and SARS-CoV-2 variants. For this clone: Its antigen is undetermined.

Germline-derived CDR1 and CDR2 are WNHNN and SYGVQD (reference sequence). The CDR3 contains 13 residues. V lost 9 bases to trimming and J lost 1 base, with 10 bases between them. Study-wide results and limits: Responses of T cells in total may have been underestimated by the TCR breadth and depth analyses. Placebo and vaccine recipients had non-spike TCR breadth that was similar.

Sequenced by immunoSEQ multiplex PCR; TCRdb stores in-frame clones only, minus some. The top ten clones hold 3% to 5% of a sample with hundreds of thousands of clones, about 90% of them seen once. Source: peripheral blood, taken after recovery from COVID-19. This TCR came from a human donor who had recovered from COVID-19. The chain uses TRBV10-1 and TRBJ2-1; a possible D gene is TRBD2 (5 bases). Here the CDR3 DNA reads TGCGCCAGTCGAGGGTCATCCTACAATGAGCAGTTCTTC. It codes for CASRGSSYNEQFF.